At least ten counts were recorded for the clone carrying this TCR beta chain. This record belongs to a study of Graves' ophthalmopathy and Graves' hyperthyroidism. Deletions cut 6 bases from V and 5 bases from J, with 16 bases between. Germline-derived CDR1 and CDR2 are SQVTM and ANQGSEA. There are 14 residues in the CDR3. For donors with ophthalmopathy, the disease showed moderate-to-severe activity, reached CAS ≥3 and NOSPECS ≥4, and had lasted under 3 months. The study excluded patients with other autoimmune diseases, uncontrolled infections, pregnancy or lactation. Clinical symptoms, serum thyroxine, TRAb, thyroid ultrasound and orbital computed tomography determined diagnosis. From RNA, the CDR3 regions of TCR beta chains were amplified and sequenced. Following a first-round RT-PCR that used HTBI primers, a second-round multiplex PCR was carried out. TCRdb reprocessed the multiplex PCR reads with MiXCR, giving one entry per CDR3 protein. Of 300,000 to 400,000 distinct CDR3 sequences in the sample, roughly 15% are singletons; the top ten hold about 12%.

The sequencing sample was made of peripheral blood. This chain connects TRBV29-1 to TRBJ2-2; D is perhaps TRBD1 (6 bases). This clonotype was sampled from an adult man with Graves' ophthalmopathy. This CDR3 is CSVRRRDTTGELFF. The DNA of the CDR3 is TGCAGCGTCCGCCGCCGGGACACAACCGGGGAGCTGTTTTTT.